One sample yielded the 9 T cell receptor beta chains listed below, sequenced in a study of read filtering for tumor transcriptome and immune sequencing. The library was built from 400 ng RNA with molecular barcoded adaptors for alpha/delta and beta/gamma chains. TCRdb processed the reads anew with MiXCR; each CDR3 protein has one entry. This table holds about 27,000 distinct CDR3 sequences, approximately 14% found once. The source material was a population of CD138-negative cells sorted from bone marrow. These receptors all come from a donor at least 40 years old with multiple myeloma.

This clonotype showed up many times. The V and J genes are TRBV5-1 and TRBJ1-6; D gene ambiguous. The CDR3 covers 13 residues. The germline gives CDR1 SGHRS, CDR2 YFSETQ. The ends were cut back, 1 base at V and 6 bases at J, with 5 bases in the middle. DNA of the CDR3: TGCGCCAGCAGCTTGATGAGTAATTCACCCCTCCACTTT. Protein sequence: CASSLMSNSPLHF.

This clonotype was seen at least ten times. V usage is TRBV2 and J usage is TRBJ2-1; TRBD2 agrees at 15 bases. The junction had 2 bases not matched to a gene; V was cut back by 5 bases and J by 6 bases. From germline, CDR1 is SNHLY and CDR2 FYNNEI. The CDR3 spans 15 residues. The CDR3 here is CASSPGLAGGNEQFF. CDR3 DNA: TGTGCCAGCAGTCCGGGACTAGCGGGAGGCAATGAGCAGTTCTTC.

This clonotype was recorded at least ten times. The chain couples TRBV5-1 to TRBJ2-7; tentative D call: TRBD1 (6 bases). This CDR3 spans 16 amino acids. Germline V CDR1 and CDR2: SGHRS, YFSETQ. V shed 0 bases and J shed 6 bases, with 19 bases lying between them. The DNA for the CDR3 is TGCGCCAGCAGCTTGGACCACACCTGGGGGCCCCGCGAGCAGTACTTC. Its protein product is CASSLDHTWGPREQYF.

This clonotype was counted many times. The chain uses TRBV5-1 and TRBJ2-7, with D possibly being TRBD1 (7 bases). There are 15 residues in the CDR3. Trimming cost V 6 bases and J 3 bases, with 19 bases left between them. Germline CDR1 SGHRS, CDR2 YFSETQ. In DNA, the CDR3 is TGCGCCAGCACTGAAGGACAGGAGGGTTACTACGAGCAGTACTTC. Its protein is CASTEGQEGYYEQYF. The entire variable domain, with the rest obtained from reference TRBV5-1 and TRBJ2-7, is as follows: KAGVTQTPRYLIKTRGQQVTLSCSPISGHRSVSWYQQTPGQGLQFLFEYFSETQRNKGNFPGRFSGRQFSNSRSEMNVSTLELGDSALYLCASTEGQEGYYEQYFGPGTRLTVT.

This clonotype was recorded at least ten times. The chain joins TRBV2 to TRBJ2-3; D ambiguous. This CDR3 is 15 amino acids long. V gave up 1 base and J gave up 1 base, with 9 bases separating them. From germline, CDR1 is SNHLY and CDR2 FYNNEI. The CDR3 region has the DNA TGTGCCAGCAGTGAAGGACCGAGAGGCACAGATACGCAGTATTTT. This gives the protein CASSEGPRGTDTQYF.

This clonotype was detected ten times or more. This chain links TRBV19 with TRBJ2-1; D remains unclear. Germline CDR1 and CDR2: LNHDA and SQIVND (reference sequence). The CDR3 is made up of 15 amino acids. V lost 2 bases and J 1 base, leaving 9 bases between the germline ends. DNA for the CDR3: TGTGCCAGTAGTATATCCTACCAATCCTACAATGAGCAGTTCTTC. This codes for CASSISYQSYNEQFF.

At least ten counts were recorded for this clonotype. The CDR3 bases are TGCAGTGCTAGAGTGTATGGGACAGTTTTTAGCAATCAGCCCCAGCATTTT. This codes for CSARVYGTVFSNQPQHF. This rearrangement joins TRBV20-1 to TRBJ1-5; 7 bases are shared with TRBD1. Germline V gene lookup returns CDR1 DFQATT and CDR2 SNEGSKA (reference sequence). The J segment lost 0 bases and the V segment lost 1 base, leaving 9 bases of the junction unmatched. The CDR3 is 17 amino acids.

For this clonotype: A far larger clone is off by one base, so a read error is likely. The chain is built from TRBV6-1 and TRBJ2-1, with TRBD1 as a possible D gene (6 bases). The germline V gene encodes CDR1 MNHNS and CDR2 SASEGT. This CDR3 has 13 residues. The CDR3 DNA sequence: TGTGCCAGCAGCTGGGACATTTACAATGAGCGGTTCTTC. Translated: CASSWDIYNERFF.

A remark on this clonotype: A much larger clone differs from this one at a single base, so this may be a read error. The CDR3 end shows no conserved phenylalanine or tryptophan, and so a read error is likely. This sequence joins TRBV2 and TRBJ2-1, with TRBD2 matching over 12 bases. Germline assignment: CDR1 SNHLY and CDR2 FYNNEI. V shed 11 bases, J shed 4 bases, and the junction held 3 bases outside the gene matches. The length of the CDR3 is 13 residues. The CDR3 reads CAAGTSGYNEQFS. CDR3 DNA: TGTGCCGCCGGGACTAGCGGGTACAATGAGCAGTTCTCC.